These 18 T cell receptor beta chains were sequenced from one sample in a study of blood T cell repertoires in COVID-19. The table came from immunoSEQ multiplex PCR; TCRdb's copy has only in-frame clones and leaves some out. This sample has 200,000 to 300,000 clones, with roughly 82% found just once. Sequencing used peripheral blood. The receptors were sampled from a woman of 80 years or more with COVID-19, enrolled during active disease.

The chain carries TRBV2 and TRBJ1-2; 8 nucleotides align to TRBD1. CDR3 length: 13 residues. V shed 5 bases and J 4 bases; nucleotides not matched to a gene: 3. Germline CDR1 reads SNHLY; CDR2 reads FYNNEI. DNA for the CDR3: TGTGCCAGCAGTTCCACAGGGGGCTATGGCTACACCTTC. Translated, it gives CASSSTGGYGYTF.

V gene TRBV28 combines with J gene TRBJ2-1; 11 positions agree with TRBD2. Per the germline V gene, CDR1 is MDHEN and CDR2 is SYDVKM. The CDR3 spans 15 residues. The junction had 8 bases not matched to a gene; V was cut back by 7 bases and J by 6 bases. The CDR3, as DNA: TGTGCCAGCACCCTAGCGGGGGGCCTCACCAATGAGCAGTTCTTC. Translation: CASTLAGGLTNEQFF.

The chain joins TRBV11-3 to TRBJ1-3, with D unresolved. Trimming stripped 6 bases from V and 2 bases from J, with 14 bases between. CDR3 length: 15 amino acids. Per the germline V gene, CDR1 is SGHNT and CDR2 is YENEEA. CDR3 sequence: CASSLHGRAGNTIYF. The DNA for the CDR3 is TGTGCCAGCAGTCTCCACGGCCGGGCTGGAAACACCATATATTTT.

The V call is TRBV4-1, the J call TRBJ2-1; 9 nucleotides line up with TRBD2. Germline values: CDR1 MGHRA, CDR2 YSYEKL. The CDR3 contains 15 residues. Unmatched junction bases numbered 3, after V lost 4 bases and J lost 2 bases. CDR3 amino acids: CASSLSGSPYNEQFF. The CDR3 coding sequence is TGCGCCAGCAGCCTTAGCGGGAGCCCCTACAATGAGCAGTTCTTC.

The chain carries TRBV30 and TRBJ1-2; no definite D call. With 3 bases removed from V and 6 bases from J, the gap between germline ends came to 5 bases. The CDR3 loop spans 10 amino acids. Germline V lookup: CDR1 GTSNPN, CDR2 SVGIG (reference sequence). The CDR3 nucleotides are TGTGCCTGGAGGCGCGATGGCTACACCTTC. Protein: CAWRRDGYTF.

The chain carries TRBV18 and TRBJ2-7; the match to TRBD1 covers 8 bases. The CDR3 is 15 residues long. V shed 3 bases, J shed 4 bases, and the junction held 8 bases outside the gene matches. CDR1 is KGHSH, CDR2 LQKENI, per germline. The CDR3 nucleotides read TGTGCCAGCTCACCCAAGGGCAGGGGGCGGTACGAGCAGTACTTC. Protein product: CASSPKGRGRYEQYF.

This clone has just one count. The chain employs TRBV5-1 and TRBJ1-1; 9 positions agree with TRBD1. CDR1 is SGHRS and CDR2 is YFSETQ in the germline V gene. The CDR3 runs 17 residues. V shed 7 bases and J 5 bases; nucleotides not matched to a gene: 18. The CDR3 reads CASQLGITGGHGTEAFF. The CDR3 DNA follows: TGCGCCAGCCAGCTTGGTATAACAGGGGGCCATGGGACTGAAGCTTTCTTT.

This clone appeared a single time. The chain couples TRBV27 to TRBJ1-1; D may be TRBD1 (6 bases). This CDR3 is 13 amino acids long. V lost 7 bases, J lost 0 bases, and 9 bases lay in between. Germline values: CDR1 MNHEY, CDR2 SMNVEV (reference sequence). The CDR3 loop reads CASKGHMNTEAFF. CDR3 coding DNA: TGTGCCAGCAAGGGACACATGAACACTGAAGCTTTCTTT.

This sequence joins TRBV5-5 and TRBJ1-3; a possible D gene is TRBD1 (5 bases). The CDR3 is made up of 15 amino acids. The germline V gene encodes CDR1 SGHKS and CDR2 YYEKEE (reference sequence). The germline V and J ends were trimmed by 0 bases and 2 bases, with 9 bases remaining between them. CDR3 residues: CASSLEAGTGNTIYF. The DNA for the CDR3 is TGTGCCAGCAGCTTGGAGGCAGGGACTGGAAACACCATATATTTT.

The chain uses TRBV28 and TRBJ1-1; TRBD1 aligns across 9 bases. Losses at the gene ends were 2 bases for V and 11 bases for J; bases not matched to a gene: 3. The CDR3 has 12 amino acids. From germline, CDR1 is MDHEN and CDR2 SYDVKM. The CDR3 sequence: CASSLGTGYAFF. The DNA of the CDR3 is TGTGCCAGCAGTTTAGGGACAGGGTACGCTTTCTTT.

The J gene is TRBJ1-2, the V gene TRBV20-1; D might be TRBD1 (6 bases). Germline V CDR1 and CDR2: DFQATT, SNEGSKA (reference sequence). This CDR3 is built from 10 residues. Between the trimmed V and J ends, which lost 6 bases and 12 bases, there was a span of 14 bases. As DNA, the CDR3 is TGCAGTGCAAGACAGGTTTTCCACACCTTC. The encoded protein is CSARQVFHTF.

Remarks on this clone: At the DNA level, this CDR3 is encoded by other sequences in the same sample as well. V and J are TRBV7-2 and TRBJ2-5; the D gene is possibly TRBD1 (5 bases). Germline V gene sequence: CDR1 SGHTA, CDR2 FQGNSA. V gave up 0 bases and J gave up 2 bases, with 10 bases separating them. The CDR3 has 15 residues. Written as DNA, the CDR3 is TGTGCCAGCAGCTTAGCGGGGCCAGGGCAAGAGACCCAGTACTTC. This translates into CASSLAGPGQETQYF.

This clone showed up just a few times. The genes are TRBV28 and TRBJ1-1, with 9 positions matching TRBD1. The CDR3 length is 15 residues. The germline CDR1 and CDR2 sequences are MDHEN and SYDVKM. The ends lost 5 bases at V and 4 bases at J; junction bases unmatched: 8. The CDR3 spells CASSPVGQGSTEAFF. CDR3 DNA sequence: TGTGCCAGCAGTCCCGTGGGACAGGGATCCACTGAAGCTTTCTTT.

Here the CDR3 DNA reads TGTGCCAGCAGCCCCGGTAAGTTGGGAGCGGACGAGCAGTACGTC. Translation gives CASSPGKLGADEQYV. V usage is TRBV5-6 and J usage is TRBJ2-7; weak D call: TRBD2 (5 bases). The V and J ends lost 4 bases and 5 bases respectively, with 19 bases between them. The CDR3 contains 15 residues. Germline CDR1 is SGHDT and CDR2 is YYEEEE.

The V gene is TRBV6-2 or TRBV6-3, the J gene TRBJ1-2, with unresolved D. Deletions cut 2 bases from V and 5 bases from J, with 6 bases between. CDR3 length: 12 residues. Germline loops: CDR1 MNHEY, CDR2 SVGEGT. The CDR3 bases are TGTGCCAGCAGTTACGTCCAGTATGGCTACACCTTC. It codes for CASSYVQYGYTF.

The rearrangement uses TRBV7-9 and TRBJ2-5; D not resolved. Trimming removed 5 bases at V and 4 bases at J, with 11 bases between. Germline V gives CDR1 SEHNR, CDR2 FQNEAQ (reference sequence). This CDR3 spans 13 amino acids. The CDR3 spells CASSPTTVETQYF. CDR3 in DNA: TGTGCCAGCAGCCCCACAACCGTAGAGACCCAGTACTTC.

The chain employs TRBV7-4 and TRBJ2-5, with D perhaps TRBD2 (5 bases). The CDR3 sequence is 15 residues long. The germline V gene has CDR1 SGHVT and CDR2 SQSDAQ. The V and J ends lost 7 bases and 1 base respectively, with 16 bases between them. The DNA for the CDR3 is TGTGCCAGCATCCTAGATGAGGGAGTCCAAGAGACCCAGTACTTC. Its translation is CASILDEGVQETQYF.

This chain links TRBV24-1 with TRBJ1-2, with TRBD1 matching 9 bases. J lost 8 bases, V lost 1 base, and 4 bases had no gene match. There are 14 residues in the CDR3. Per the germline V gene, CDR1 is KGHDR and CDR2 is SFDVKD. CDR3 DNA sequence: TGTGCCACCAGTGATTTAAACAGGGGGCGCGGCTACACCTTC. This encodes CATSDLNRGRGYTF.